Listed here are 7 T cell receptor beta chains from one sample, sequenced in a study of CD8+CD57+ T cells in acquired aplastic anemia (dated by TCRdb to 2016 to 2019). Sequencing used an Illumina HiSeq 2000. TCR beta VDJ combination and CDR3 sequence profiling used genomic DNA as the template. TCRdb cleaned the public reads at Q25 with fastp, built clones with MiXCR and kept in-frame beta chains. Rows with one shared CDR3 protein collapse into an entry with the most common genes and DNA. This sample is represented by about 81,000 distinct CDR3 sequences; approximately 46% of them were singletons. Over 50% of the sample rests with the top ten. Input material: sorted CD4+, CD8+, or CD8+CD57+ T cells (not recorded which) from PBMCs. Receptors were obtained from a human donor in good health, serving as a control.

The CDR3 loop reads CASSQGGGGPQETQYF. In DNA form, the CDR3 reads TGCGCCAGCAGCCAAGGTGGGGGGGGGCCCCAAGAGACCCAGTACTTC. The genes are TRBV4-1 and TRBJ2-5; a weak D match, TRBD2 (7 bases). Germline lookup yields CDR1 MGHRA and CDR2 YSYEKL. The V end was cut by 1 base, the J end by 1 base, with 13 bases between. The CDR3 sequence is 16 residues long.

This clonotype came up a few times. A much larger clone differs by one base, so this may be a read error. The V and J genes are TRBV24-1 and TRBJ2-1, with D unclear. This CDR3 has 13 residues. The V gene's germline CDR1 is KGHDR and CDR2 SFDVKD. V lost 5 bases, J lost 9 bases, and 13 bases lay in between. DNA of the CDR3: TGTGCCACCAGTGTTCCCCCCTTGGGTGAGCAGTTCTTC. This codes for CATSVPPLGEQFF.

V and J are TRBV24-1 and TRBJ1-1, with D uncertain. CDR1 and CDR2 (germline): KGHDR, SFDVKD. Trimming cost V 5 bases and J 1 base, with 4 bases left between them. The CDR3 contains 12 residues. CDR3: CATSVQNTEAFF. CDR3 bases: TGTGCCACCAGTGTACAGAACACTGAAGCTTTCTTT.

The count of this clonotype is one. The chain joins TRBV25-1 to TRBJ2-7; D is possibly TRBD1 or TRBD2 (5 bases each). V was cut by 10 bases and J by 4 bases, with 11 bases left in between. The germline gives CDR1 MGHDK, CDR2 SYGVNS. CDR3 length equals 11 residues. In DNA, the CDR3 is TGTGCCATAGCAGGGAGTTACGAGCAGTACTTC. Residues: CAIAGSYEQYF.

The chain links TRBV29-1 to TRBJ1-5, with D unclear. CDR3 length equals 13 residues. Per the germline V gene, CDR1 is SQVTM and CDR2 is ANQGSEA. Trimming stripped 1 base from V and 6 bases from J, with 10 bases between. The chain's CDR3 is CSVEVVPGQPQHF. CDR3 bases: TGCAGCGTTGAAGTGGTGCCGGGTCAGCCCCAGCATTTT.

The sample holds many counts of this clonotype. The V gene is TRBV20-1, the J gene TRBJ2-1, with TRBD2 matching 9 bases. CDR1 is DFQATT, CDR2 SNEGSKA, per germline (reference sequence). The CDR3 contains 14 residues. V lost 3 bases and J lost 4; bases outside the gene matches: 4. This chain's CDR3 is CSASPAGGYNEQFF. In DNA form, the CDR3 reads TGCAGTGCTAGTCCAGCGGGGGGATACAATGAGCAGTTCTTC.

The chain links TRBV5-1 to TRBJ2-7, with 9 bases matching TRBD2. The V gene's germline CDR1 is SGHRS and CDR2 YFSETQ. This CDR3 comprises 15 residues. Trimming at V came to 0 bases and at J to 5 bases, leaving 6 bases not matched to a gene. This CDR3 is CASSLAGGGADEQYF. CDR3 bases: TGCGCCAGCAGCTTGGCTGGCGGGGGGGCGGACGAGCAGTACTTC.